This TCR beta chain was sequenced in a study of PD-1 blockade in classical Hodgkin lymphoma. As for time point: cycle 4 day 1 (C4D1), after 5 to 7 weeks of nivolumab. Each patient experienced a relapse that followed autologous stem cell transplantation, and brentuximab vedotin exposure varied. The repertoire was sequenced with immunoSEQ multiplex PCR; TCRdb's copy has only in-frame clones and lacks some. The table shows 64,000 or so clones, with 91% occurring only once. The CDR3 runs to 13 residues. The sequence was collected from a human donor with classical Hodgkin lymphoma. The material was peripheral blood mononuclear cells (PBMCs), obtained before the fourth cycle of nivolumab. The chain uses TRBV21-1 and TRBJ2-2; the table assigns TRBD2, which was not confirmed against the DNA. TRBV21-1 is recorded as a pseudogene. In DNA, the CDR3 is TGTGCCAGCAGGCCCGGCGGGCAAGGGGAGCTGTTTTTT. This gives the protein CASRPGGQGELFF.